This passage covers 17 T cell receptor beta chains from one sample sequenced in a study of long-term antiretroviral therapy in people with HIV. At the survey level, the v3.0 immunoSEQ assay was run. Assay used: immunoSEQ multiplex PCR; TCRdb lists only in-frame clones, some missing. Of 13,000 or so clones listed, 80% were seen once; the top ten hold around 12%. The material was unsorted PBMCs, obtained 3.2 years before starting antiretroviral therapy. Source of these receptors: a man aged 40-50 years with HIV.

This clone was detected once. The CDR3: CASSRDRGNQPQHF. CDR3 DNA: TGTGCCAGCAGCCGGGACCGGGGCAATCAGCCCCAGCATTTT. The chain carries TRBV11-2 and TRBJ1-5; D possibly corresponds to TRBD1 (5 bases). The V and J ends lost 5 bases and 2 bases respectively, with 10 bases between them. Per the germline V gene, CDR1 is SGHAT and CDR2 is FQNNGV. The CDR3 consists of 14 residues.

This clone was recorded only once. The genes are TRBV6-6 and TRBJ2-7; perhaps TRBD1 as D (6 bases). CDR1 and CDR2 from the germline V gene are MNHNY and SVGAGI (reference sequence). Trimming removed 7 bases from V and 7 bases from J, with 14 bases in between. The CDR3 loop spans 12 amino acids. The CDR3 bases are TGTGCCAGCAAAACAGGGAGCGAAGAGCAGTACTTC. As protein: CASKTGSEEQYF.

V and J are TRBV11-3 and TRBJ1-3; the D gene is possibly TRBD1 (5 bases). V dropped 3 bases and J dropped 0 bases, with 15 bases sitting between them. The germline gives CDR1 SGHNT, CDR2 YENEEA. The length of the CDR3 is 17 residues. The CDR3 nucleotides are TGTGCCAGCAGCTTTGACCTTACCGGGACCTCTGGAAACACCATATATTTT. It encodes CASSFDLTGTSGNTIYF.

The chain recombines TRBV6-6 with TRBJ1-5, with 12 bases lining up with TRBD1. CDR1 MNHNY and CDR2 SVGAGI come from the germline V gene (reference sequence). The length of the CDR3 is 16 residues. J was trimmed by 4 bases and V by 5 bases; bases with no gene match: 6. The CDR3 DNA is TGTGCCAGCAGTAATCCGGGACAGGGGGCGAATCAGCCCCAGCATTTT. Translated, it gives CASSNPGQGANQPQHF.

The J gene is TRBJ1-4, the V gene TRBV30; 8 positions match TRBD1. This CDR3 is 15 amino acids long. Trimming removed 4 bases from V and 8 bases from J; junction bases left unmatched: 12. Per the germline V gene, CDR1 is GTSNPN and CDR2 is SVGIG (reference sequence). CDR3 loop: CAWNRDQGAGEKLFF. DNA for the CDR3: TGTGCCTGGAACCGCGATCAGGGGGCAGGAGAAAAACTGTTTTTT.

This chain links TRBV10-2 with TRBJ2-4; no clear D gene. The CDR3 is 10 residues long. The germline V and J ends were trimmed by 6 bases and 5 bases, with 2 bases remaining between them. In germline, CDR1 is WSHSY, CDR2 SAAADI. CDR3 loop: CASRENIQYF. CDR3 nucleotide sequence: TGCGCCAGCAGGGAAAACATTCAGTACTTC.

This chain joins TRBV27 and TRBJ1-6, with TRBD1 as a possible D gene (5 bases). Per the germline V gene, CDR1 is MNHEY and CDR2 is SMNVEV (reference sequence). V was cut by 2 bases and J by 9 bases, with 11 bases left in between. This CDR3 has 14 amino acids. The CDR3 bases are TGTGCCAGCAGTTTAGACCAGAGGGGTTCACCCCTCCACTTT. It yields the protein CASSLDQRGSPLHF.

V is TRBV7-9 and J is TRBJ1-1; 8 positions agree with TRBD1. Germline trimming cut 1 base from V and 3 bases from J; bases unmatched to any gene: 4. Germline CDR1 reads SEHNR; CDR2 reads FQNEAQ (reference sequence). The CDR3 loop spans 15 amino acids. The CDR3 loop reads CASSLGTGWDTEAFF. In nucleotides, the CDR3 is TGTGCCAGCAGCTTAGGGACAGGGTGGGACACTGAAGCTTTCTTT.

V gene TRBV5-4 combines with J gene TRBJ1-1, with D possibly TRBD1 on 6 matching bases. V was trimmed by 6 bases and J by 1 base, leaving 19 bases between them. Germline assignment: CDR1 SGHNT and CDR2 YYREEE (reference sequence). This CDR3 comprises 16 residues. CDR3 sequence: CASILSLGTPNTEAFF. CDR3 coding DNA: TGTGCCAGCATCTTAAGCCTCGGGACACCGAACACTGAAGCTTTCTTT.

This chain joins TRBV27 and TRBJ1-5, with TRBD1 as a possible D gene (6 bases). The CDR3 is 14 residues long. Germline V lookup: CDR1 MNHEY, CDR2 SMNVEV (reference sequence). V lost 7 bases and J lost 6, with 16 bases in between. DNA for the CDR3: TGTGCCAGCATGTACAGGGTTCGTGGTCAGCCCCAGCATTTT. Protein product: CASMYRVRGQPQHF.

The chain recombines TRBV5-6 with TRBJ1-2, with D maybe TRBD1 (5 bases). The CDR3 contains 14 residues. Germline values: CDR1 SGHDT, CDR2 YYEEEE. Trimming shortened V by 3 bases and J by 4 bases, and 13 bases separated the two germline ends. This CDR3 is CASSSWGNTYGYTF. The CDR3 DNA reads as TGTGCCAGCAGCTCCTGGGGCAATACCTATGGCTACACCTTC. The whole variable domain, filled in from reference TRBV5-6 and TRBJ1-2, reads DAGVTQSPTHLIKTRGQQVTLRCSPKSGHDTVSWYQQALGQGPQFIFQYYEEEERQRGNFPDRFSGHQFPNYSSELNVNALLLGDSALYLCASSSWGNTYGYTFGSGTRLTVV.

This clone was found once. CDR3 nucleotides: TGTGCCAGCAGTTACGGCAGTGAACGCTTGACGCAGTATTTT. Translated, it gives CASSYGSERLTQYF. The chain carries TRBV6-5 and TRBJ2-3, with D hard to call. Germline CDR1 and CDR2: MNHEY and SVGAGI. The CDR3 is made up of 14 amino acids. Trimming removed 2 bases from V and 9 bases from J, with 15 bases in between.

The chain uses TRBV5-4 and TRBJ2-1, with unresolved D. CDR1 is SGHNT, CDR2 YYREEE, per germline (reference sequence). The CDR3 length is 13 residues. V was clipped by 2 bases and J by 7 bases, with 10 bases between them. The CDR3 nucleotides are TGTGCCAGCAGCTTTTGGGATCGGAATGAGCAGTTCTTC. This translates into CASSFWDRNEQFF.

The gene calls are TRBV7-2 and TRBJ1-2, with TRBD1 identical over 8 bases. Germline V lookup: CDR1 SGHTA, CDR2 FQGNSA. The length of the CDR3 is 13 residues. Trimming at V came to 5 bases and at J to 7 bases, leaving 6 bases not matched to a gene. The CDR3 loop reads CASSQTGAGGYTF. In DNA, the CDR3 is TGTGCCAGCAGCCAGACAGGGGCAGGTGGCTACACCTTC.

The chain recombines TRBV6-1 with TRBJ2-3; 10 nucleotides line up with TRBD2. CDR1 is MNHNS and CDR2 is SASEGT in the germline V gene. With V trimmed by 6 bases and J by 6 bases, 6 bases remained unmatched. The CDR3 totals 14 residues. The CDR3: CASRRAGGQDTQYF. CDR3 DNA sequence: TGTGCCAGCAGGCGAGCGGGGGGGCAGGATACGCAGTATTTT.

The chain couples TRBV5-5 to TRBJ1-1; possible D gene TRBD1, 6 bases. Trimming left V 0 bases short and J 8 bases short, with 14 bases between. Germline CDR1 is SGHKS and CDR2 is YYEKEE (reference sequence). This CDR3 is 14 amino acids long. CDR3 sequence (DNA): TGTGCCAGCAGCTTGGTGGGGGGCGCTGGGGAAGCTTTCTTT. As protein: CASSLVGGAGEAFF.

This clone has just one count. This chain uses TRBV18 with TRBJ2-7; D perhaps matches TRBD2 (5 bases). V was trimmed by 2 bases and J by 0 bases, leaving 5 bases between them. Germline V gene sequence: CDR1 KGHSH, CDR2 LQKENI. The CDR3 sequence is 13 residues long. DNA of the CDR3: TGTGCCAGCTCACCAGGACTCTCCTACGAGCAGTACTTC. Its translation: CASSPGLSYEQYF.